Below are 18 T cell receptor beta chains sequenced from a single sample in a study of T cells in Graves' hyperthyroidism and ophthalmopathy. Amplified TCR beta CDR3 regions derived from RNA transcripts. Researchers ran a first-round RT-PCR on the TCR CDR3 using the HTBI primer set. TCRdb re-called the multiplex PCR reads through MiXCR, storing one row per CDR3 protein. Of a few hundred thousand distinct CDR3 sequences in the sample, 14% to 15% were seen once. The specimen was blood. All receptors derive from a woman aged 30 to 39 with Graves' hyperthyroidism.

This clonotype was picked up many times. V gene TRBV12-3 or TRBV12-4 combines with J gene TRBJ2-1; 11 nucleotides match TRBD2. The V gene end was trimmed by 4 bases and the J gene end by 7 bases; junction bases not matched to a gene: 6. The CDR3 sequence is 15 residues long. The chain's CDR3 is CASSSTSGNANEQFF. The CDR3 DNA reads as TGTGCCAGCAGTTCGACTAGCGGGAACGCGAATGAGCAGTTCTTC.

This clonotype was picked up many times. This chain connects TRBV20-1 to TRBJ1-5; unclear D gene. This CDR3 has 14 amino acids. From germline, CDR1 is DFQATT and CDR2 SNEGSKA (reference sequence). Trimming took off 5 bases at V and 3 bases at J, with 14 bases between the two ends. CDR3 bases: TGCAGTGCTGCCTCTAAAACGTTCAATCAGCCCCAGCATTTT. It translates to CSAASKTFNQPQHF.

This clonotype was recorded at least ten times. The genes are TRBV12-3 or TRBV12-4 and TRBJ2-5; D gene uncertain. The V end lost 6 bases, the J end lost 3 bases, and 14 bases lay between the germline ends. The length of the CDR3 is 14 residues. CDR3 DNA: TGTGCCAGCAGGAGTAATATTCATAAAGAGACCCAGTACTTC. Its translation: CASRSNIHKETQYF.

The chain recombines TRBV20-1 with TRBJ1-2, with a tentative D call TRBD1 (5 bases). This CDR3 is built from 14 residues. Trimming stripped 0 bases from V and 4 bases from J, with 12 bases between. Germline V gene lookup returns CDR1 DFQATT and CDR2 SNEGSKA (reference sequence). The DNA for the CDR3 is TGCAGTGCTAGAGATTCGGGGGGAGTCTATGGCTACACCTTC. Protein: CSARDSGGVYGYTF.

V gene TRBV20-1 combines with J gene TRBJ2-3, with a weak D call TRBD2 (6 bases). Per germline, CDR1 DFQATT and CDR2 SNEGSKA (reference sequence). This CDR3 has 14 residues. V lost 5 bases and J lost 8, with 20 bases in between. The CDR3 sequence is CSAPGIAGPGTQYF. CDR3 bases: TGCAGTGCTCCCGGGATTGCGGGACCGGGTACGCAGTATTTT.

The genes are TRBV3-1 and TRBJ2-2; D ambiguous. Trimming pared 3 bases from V and 1 base from J, leaving 12 bases between. This CDR3 has 16 amino acids. Germline V CDR1 and CDR2: LGHDT, YNNKEL (reference sequence). The CDR3 DNA reads TGTGCCAGCAGCCAGTCGGGCAGCATGAACACCGGGGAGCTGTTTTTT. Encoded protein: CASSQSGSMNTGELFF.

This clonotype was seen more than once but under ten times. The chain recombines TRBV7-9 with TRBJ2-7, with 12 bases identical to TRBD2. CDR1 SEHNR and CDR2 FQNEAQ come from the germline V gene (reference sequence). The V segment lost 2 bases and the J segment 5 bases; nucleotides outside the gene matches: 4. The CDR3 length is 15 residues. This CDR3 reads CASSLPRTSGNEQYF. CDR3 DNA: TGTGCCAGCAGCTTACCCCGGACTAGCGGGAACGAGCAGTACTTC.

This clonotype was detected a few times. The chain carries TRBV15 and TRBJ1-2, with D possibly matching TRBD1 (5 bases). Trimming took 3 bases from V and 6 from J, leaving 20 bases between them. Germline V gene sequence: CDR1 LNHNV, CDR2 YYDKDF (reference sequence). CDR3 length equals 16 residues. This chain's CDR3 is CATSSSPGGRENGYTF. The CDR3 DNA reads as TGTGCCACCAGCAGTTCCCCAGGAGGCAGGGAGAATGGCTACACCTTC.

This clonotype was counted at least ten times. The J gene is TRBJ2-7, the V gene TRBV28, with 10 positions matching TRBD2. This CDR3 spans 14 amino acids. The J segment lost 2 bases and the V segment lost 6 bases, leaving 4 bases of the junction unmatched. The germline CDR1 and CDR2 sequences are MDHEN and SYDVKM. CDR3 sequence (DNA): TGTGCCAGCAGCGGGACTAGCGAGACCTACGAGCAGTACTTC. Amino acids: CASSGTSETYEQYF.

This clonotype was counted at least ten times. V and J are TRBV30 and TRBJ1-1; 7 bases map to TRBD1. Per the germline V gene, CDR1 is GTSNPN and CDR2 is SVGIG (reference sequence). The ends lost 4 bases at V and 3 bases at J; junction bases unmatched: 11. This CDR3 spans 15 amino acids. CDR3 in amino acids: CAWTRLDRPYTEAFF. The CDR3 DNA sequence: TGTGCCTGGACCAGACTGGACAGGCCCTACACTGAAGCTTTCTTT.

The chain recombines TRBV15 with TRBJ2-1, with TRBD1 matching over 10 bases. With V trimmed by 6 bases and J by 5 bases, 19 bases remained unmatched. Germline assignment: CDR1 LNHNV and CDR2 YYDKDF (reference sequence). The CDR3 is 19 residues long. The CDR3 bases are TGTGCCACCAGAAAGACAGGGGGCGAACGGGAGTCGTACCACAATGAGCAGTTCTTC. It translates to CATRKTGGERESYHNEQFF. The full variable domain, in which reference TRBV15 and TRBJ2-1 provide the parts outside the CDR3, is DAMVIQNPRYQVTQFGKPVTLSCSQTLNHNVMYWYQQKSSQAPKLLFHYYDKDFNNEADTPDNFQSRRPNTSFCFLDIRSPGLGDTAMYLCATRKTGGERESYHNEQFFGPGTRLTVL.

This clonotype was detected a few times. The chain couples TRBV10-1 to TRBJ2-7; 15 bases are shared with TRBD2. The CDR3 has 15 amino acids. Germline V gene lookup returns CDR1 WNHNN and CDR2 SYGVQD (reference sequence). V dropped 3 bases and J dropped 4; count of bases not matched to a gene: 1. The CDR3 region is CASSEGTSGRYEQYF. CDR3 DNA sequence: TGCGCCAGCAGTGAAGGGACTAGCGGGAGGTACGAGCAGTACTTC.

There are many counts of this clonotype. The gene calls are TRBV27 and TRBJ2-5, with 9 bases identical to TRBD1. Per the germline V gene, CDR1 is MNHEY and CDR2 is SMNVEV (reference sequence). V shed 6 bases, J shed 5 bases, and the junction held 7 bases outside the gene matches. This CDR3 is 14 amino acids long. The CDR3 protein is CASSFGQGRETQYF. CDR3 sequence (DNA): TGTGCCAGCAGCTTCGGACAGGGGCGGGAGACCCAGTACTTC.

There are many counts of this clonotype. V usage is TRBV29-1 and J usage is TRBJ1-2; D remains unclear. The CDR3 is 13 amino acids. CDR1 and CDR2 (germline): SQVTM, ANQGSEA. V gave up 0 bases and J gave up 4 bases, with 9 bases separating them. The CDR3 region has the DNA TGCAGCGTTGAAGAAAACGGATCCTATGGCTACACCTTC. As protein: CSVEENGSYGYTF.

At least ten counts were recorded for this clonotype. The chain has TRBV3-1 and TRBJ1-2; D not certain. Between the trimmed V and J ends, which lost 5 bases and 3 bases, there was a span of 13 bases. Germline-derived CDR1 and CDR2 are LGHDT and YNNKEL (reference sequence). The CDR3 consists of 14 residues. The CDR3 nucleotides are TGTGCCAGCAGCTCACAACAGAATTACTATGGCTACACCTTC. It translates to CASSSQQNYYGYTF.

This clonotype has just a few counts. This rearrangement joins TRBV20-1 to TRBJ2-1; D is uncertain. The CDR3 covers 13 residues. The V end was cut by 1 base, the J end by 6 bases, with 10 bases between. Per germline, CDR1 DFQATT and CDR2 SNEGSKA (reference sequence). CDR3 region: CSARVTVSNEQFF. CDR3 nucleotides: TGCAGTGCTAGAGTAACAGTTTCCAATGAGCAGTTCTTC.

In its sample, this clonotype was seen many times. The CDR3 sequence: CASSPFAGELFF. Written as DNA, the CDR3 is TGTGCCAGCAGCCCCTTCGCCGGGGAGCTGTTTTTT. J is TRBJ2-2 and V is TRBV2, with D unresolved. The CDR3 runs 12 residues. Trimming pared 6 bases from V and 6 bases from J, leaving 8 bases between. From germline, CDR1 is SNHLY and CDR2 FYNNEI.

This clonotype was counted at least ten times. The chain recombines TRBV20-1 with TRBJ2-7; TRBD2 agrees at 12 bases. Germline lookup yields CDR1 DFQATT and CDR2 SNEGSKA (reference sequence). The CDR3 covers 15 residues. The CDR3 DNA sequence: TGCAGCGGCGGACTAGCGGGACGTCCGGGCTACGAGCAGTACTTC. Its protein is CSGGLAGRPGYEQYF.